The 19 T cell receptor beta chains below all came from one sample that was sequenced in a study of identical twins. MiXCR was run by TCRdb on the 5' RACE reads, yielding one entry per CDR3 protein. The profile shows under 900,000 distinct CDR3 sequences, approximately 13% of them singletons. The sample was also reused in another study, on yellow fever vaccine responses in identical twins.

The sequencing input was PBMCs. These TCRs come from a woman under 30 in good health.

This clonotype was detected ten times or more. The V call is TRBV10-3, the J call TRBJ2-3, with 7 bases aligning to TRBD1. There are 14 residues in the CDR3. The V gene end was trimmed by 3 bases and the J gene end by 3 bases; junction bases not matched to a gene: 3. CDR1 and CDR2 from the germline V gene are ENHRY and SYGVKD. The CDR3 protein is CAISDRQGTDTQYF. CDR3 in DNA: TGTGCCATCAGTGATCGACAGGGAACAGATACGCAGTATTTT.

This sequence joins TRBV7-6 and TRBJ2-5; possibly TRBD2 for D (6 bases). This CDR3 spans 14 amino acids. Per the germline V gene, CDR1 is SGHVS and CDR2 is FNYEAQ. Trimming shortened V by 3 bases and J by 1 base, and 9 bases separated the two germline ends. CDR3 bases: TGTGCCAGCAGCTTGCTAGCGCCCCAAGAGACCCAGTACTTC. Its protein product is CASSLLAPQETQYF.

J is TRBJ2-3 and V is TRBV20-1; D gene ambiguous. Deletions cut 1 base from V and 1 base from J, with 12 bases between. Germline V gene data show CDR1 as DFQATT and CDR2 as SNEGSKA (reference sequence). CDR3 length: 15 amino acids. CDR3 residues: CSARVTGSGTDTQYF. CDR3 sequence (DNA): TGCAGTGCTAGAGTGACCGGGTCCGGCACAGATACGCAGTATTTT.

This chain links TRBV24-1 with TRBJ1-2; 10 bases agree with TRBD1. V dropped 2 bases and J dropped 6; count of bases not matched to a gene: 8. CDR3 length: 16 residues. The V gene's germline CDR1 is KGHDR and CDR2 SFDVKD. The CDR3 spells CATSDSPGQGPHGYTF. The CDR3 DNA sequence: TGTGCCACCAGTGATTCGCCGGGACAGGGGCCCCATGGCTACACCTTC.

This clonotype was observed many times. V is TRBV28 and J is TRBJ2-6; D uncertain. Germline V gives CDR1 MDHEN, CDR2 SYDVKM. V lost 2 bases and J lost 3, with 2 bases in between. The CDR3 runs to 13 residues. This CDR3 reads CASSLGGANVLTF. In nucleotides, the CDR3 is TGTGCCAGCAGTTTAGGTGGGGCCAACGTCCTGACTTTC.

The gene calls are TRBV20-1 and TRBJ2-1; 12 bases agree with TRBD2. CDR1 and CDR2 (germline): DFQATT, SNEGSKA (reference sequence). Trimming at V came to 6 bases and at J to 2 bases, leaving 5 bases not matched to a gene. The CDR3 totals 15 residues. The CDR3 DNA sequence: TGCAGTGCGCCGACTAGCGGGGGCCCCTACAATGAGCAGTTCTTC. Its protein is CSAPTSGGPYNEQFF.

The rearrangement joins TRBV4-2 to TRBJ2-7; 11 bases fit TRBD1. The trim removed 0 bases at V and 3 bases at J, leaving 4 bases unmatched. Germline V gives CDR1 LGHNA, CDR2 YNFKEQ. CDR3 length: 16 amino acids. CDR3 sequence (DNA): TGTGCCAGCAGCCAAGATGGGGACAGGGGGGACTACGAGCAGTACTTC. It specifies CASSQDGDRGDYEQYF.

This clonotype was seen repeatedly, ten times or more. V is TRBV4-1 and J is TRBJ2-2; 9 positions match TRBD1. This CDR3 region has 18 residues. Germline lookup yields CDR1 MGHRA and CDR2 YSYEKL. Germline trimming cut 3 bases from V and 3 bases from J; bases unmatched to any gene: 11. The CDR3 DNA sequence: TGCGCCAGCAGCCATAGTCCCGGGACAGGGCTTTACACCGGGGAGCTGTTTTTT. It specifies CASSHSPGTGLYTGELFF.

The CDR3 protein is CSVRTSGSPGELFF. The DNA of the CDR3 is TGCAGCGTGCGGACTAGCGGGAGTCCCGGGGAGCTGTTTTTT. V usage is TRBV29-1 and J usage is TRBJ2-2; 13 bases fit TRBD2. V trimming: 6 bases; J trimming: 6 bases; junction bases outside the gene matches: 4. Germline V gives CDR1 SQVTM, CDR2 ANQGSEA. This CDR3 region has 14 residues.

This clonotype was picked up a small number of times. V usage is TRBV12-3 or TRBV12-4 and J usage is TRBJ1-1, with unresolved D. Trimming removed 6 bases from V and 0 bases from J, with 11 bases in between. This CDR3 has 14 amino acids. DNA for the CDR3: TGTGCCAGCAGGCTCGACCCTCTGAACACTGAAGCTTTCTTT. Encoded protein: CASRLDPLNTEAFF.

Ten or more counts support this clonotype. The chain is built from TRBV28 and TRBJ2-1; perhaps TRBD2 as D (5 bases). Germline CDR1 MDHEN, CDR2 SYDVKM. The CDR3 length is 16 residues. Trimming shortened V by 7 bases and J by 2 bases, and 18 bases separated the two germline ends. CDR3 region: CASKNPGVAAYNEQFF. The CDR3 region has the DNA TGTGCCAGCAAGAACCCCGGGGTGGCAGCCTACAATGAGCAGTTCTTC.

This clonotype has a handful of counts. For the CDR3, the DNA is TGTGCCAGCAGGGATACAGGGGGTTCCCAAGAGACCCAGTACTTC. Encoded protein: CASRDTGGSQETQYF. The rearrangement joins TRBV12-3 or TRBV12-4 to TRBJ2-5, with 8 bases fitting TRBD1. Trimming cost V 6 bases and J 1 base; bases outside gene matches: 7. The CDR3 contains 15 residues.

This clonotype was seen only a few times. The V call is TRBV11-2, the J call TRBJ2-5; D is perhaps TRBD2 (6 bases). Trimming removed 5 bases from V and 2 bases from J, with 15 bases in between. Germline lookup yields CDR1 SGHAT and CDR2 FQNNGV. CDR3 size: 15 residues. CDR3 sequence: CASSHYTREQETQYF. The CDR3 DNA reads as TGTGCCAGCAGCCATTACACCCGGGAGCAAGAGACCCAGTACTTC.

The rearrangement links TRBV12-3 or TRBV12-4 to TRBJ1-5; 7 nucleotides align to TRBD1. CDR3 size: 12 residues. Germline trimming cut 8 bases from V and 5 bases from J; bases unmatched to any gene: 3. CDR3 nucleotide sequence: TGTGCCAGCGGAGGGGGCTATCAGCCCCAGCATTTT. Its translation: CASGGGYQPQHF.

The V and J genes are TRBV14 and TRBJ2-1, with D unresolved. Trimming stripped 4 bases from V and 9 bases from J, with 13 bases between. Looked up from germline, CDR1 is SGHDN and CDR2 is FVKESK. The CDR3 spans 13 residues. CDR3: CASSLIPAIEQFF. The DNA of the CDR3 is TGTGCCAGCAGCCTCATACCAGCGATTGAGCAGTTCTTC.

This clonotype was seen more than once but under ten times. The chain uses TRBV20-1 and TRBJ2-3; D is ambiguous. The V end lost 5 bases, the J end lost 1 base, and 10 bases lay between the germline ends. CDR3 size: 13 residues. Per the germline V gene, CDR1 is DFQATT and CDR2 is SNEGSKA (reference sequence). CDR3 DNA: TGCAGTGCTCCAACTTCTGGCACAGATACGCAGTATTTT. It is translated as CSAPTSGTDTQYF.

This clonotype was recorded a few times. The chain's CDR3 is CAISGTLPGQGAWEQYF. The DNA for the CDR3 is TGTGCCATCAGTGGAACGCTACCGGGACAGGGGGCGTGGGAGCAGTACTTC. This sequence joins TRBV10-3 and TRBJ2-7; 12 nucleotides match TRBD1. CDR3 length: 17 amino acids. Germline trimming cut 4 bases from V and 7 bases from J; bases unmatched to any gene: 14. Germline lookup yields CDR1 ENHRY and CDR2 SYGVKD.

This clonotype came up many times. The J gene is TRBJ2-2, the V gene TRBV29-1, with 9 bases lining up with TRBD1. V was clipped by 3 bases and J by 5 bases; unmatched bases: 4. The germline V gene has CDR1 SQVTM and CDR2 ANQGSEA. CDR3 length: 14 amino acids. The CDR3 sequence is CSVDVTGGTGELFF. In DNA, the CDR3 is TGCAGCGTTGATGTGACAGGGGGGACCGGGGAGCTGTTTTTT.

CDR3 residues: CAISEERGGRETQYF. The DNA of the CDR3 is TGTGCCATCAGTGAGGAGCGGGGGGGCCGTGAGACCCAGTACTTC. The V call is TRBV10-3, the J call TRBJ2-5; 10 bases are shared with TRBD2. The CDR3 extends over 15 amino acids. After removal of 2 bases from V and 5 bases from J, the junction contained 5 bases not matched to a gene. The germline V gene has CDR1 ENHRY and CDR2 SYGVKD.